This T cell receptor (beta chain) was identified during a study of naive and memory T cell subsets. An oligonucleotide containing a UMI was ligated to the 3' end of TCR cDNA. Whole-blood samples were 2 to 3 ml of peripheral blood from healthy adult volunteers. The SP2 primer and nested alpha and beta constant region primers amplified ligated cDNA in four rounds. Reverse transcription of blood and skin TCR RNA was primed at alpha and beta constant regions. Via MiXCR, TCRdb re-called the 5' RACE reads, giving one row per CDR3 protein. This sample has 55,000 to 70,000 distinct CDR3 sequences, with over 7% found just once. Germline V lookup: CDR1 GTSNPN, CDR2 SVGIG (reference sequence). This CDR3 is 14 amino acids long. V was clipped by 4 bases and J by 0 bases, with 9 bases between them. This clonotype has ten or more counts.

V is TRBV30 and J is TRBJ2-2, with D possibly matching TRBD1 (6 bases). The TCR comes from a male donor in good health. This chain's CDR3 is CAWKQGANTGELFF. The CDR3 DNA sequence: TGTGCCTGGAAACAGGGCGCGAACACCGGGGAGCTGTTTTTT.